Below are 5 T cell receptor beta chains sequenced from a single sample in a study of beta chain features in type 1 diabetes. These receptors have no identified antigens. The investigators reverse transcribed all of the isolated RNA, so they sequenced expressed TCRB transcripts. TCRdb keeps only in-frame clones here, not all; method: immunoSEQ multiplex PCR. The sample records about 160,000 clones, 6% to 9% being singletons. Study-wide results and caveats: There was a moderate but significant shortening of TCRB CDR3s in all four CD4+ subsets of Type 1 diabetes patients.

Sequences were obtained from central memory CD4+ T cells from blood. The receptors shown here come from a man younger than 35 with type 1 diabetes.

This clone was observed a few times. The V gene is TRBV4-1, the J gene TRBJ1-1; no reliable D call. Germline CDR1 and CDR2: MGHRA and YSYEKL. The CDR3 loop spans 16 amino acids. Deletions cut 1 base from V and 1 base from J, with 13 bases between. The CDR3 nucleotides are TGCGCCAGCAGCCAAGGTTCGACCCGGGGGAACACTGAAGCTTTCTTT. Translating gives CASSQGSTRGNTEAFF.

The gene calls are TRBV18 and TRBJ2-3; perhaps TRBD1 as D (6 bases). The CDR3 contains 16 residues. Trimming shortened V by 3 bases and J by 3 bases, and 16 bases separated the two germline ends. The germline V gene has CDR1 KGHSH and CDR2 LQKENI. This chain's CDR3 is CASSPLAQGITDTQYF. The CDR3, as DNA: TGTGCCAGCTCACCTTTGGCACAGGGAATTACAGATACGCAGTATTTT.

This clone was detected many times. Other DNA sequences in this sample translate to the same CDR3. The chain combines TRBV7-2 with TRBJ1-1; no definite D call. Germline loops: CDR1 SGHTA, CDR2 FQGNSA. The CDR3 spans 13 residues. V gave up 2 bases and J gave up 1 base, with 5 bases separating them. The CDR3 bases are TGTGCCAGCAGCTTAAGCCAGAACACTGAAGCTTTCTTT. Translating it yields CASSLSQNTEAFF.

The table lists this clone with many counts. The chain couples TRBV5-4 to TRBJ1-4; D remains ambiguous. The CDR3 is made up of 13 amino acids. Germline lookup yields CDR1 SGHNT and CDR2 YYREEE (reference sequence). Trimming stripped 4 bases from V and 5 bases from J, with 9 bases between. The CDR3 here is CASSGTENEKLFF. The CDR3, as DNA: TGTGCCAGCAGCGGAACAGAGAATGAAAAACTGTTTTTT.

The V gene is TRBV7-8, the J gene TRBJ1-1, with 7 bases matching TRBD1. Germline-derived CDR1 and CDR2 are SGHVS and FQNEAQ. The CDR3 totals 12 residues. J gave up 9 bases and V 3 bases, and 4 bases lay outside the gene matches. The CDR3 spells CASSFRQGKAFF. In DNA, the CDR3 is TGTGCCAGCAGCTTTAGACAGGGTAAAGCTTTCTTT.